The 19 T cell receptor beta chains below all came from one sample that was sequenced in a study of cytomegalovirus exposure and HLA in healthy donors. The study ran its PCR with 60 Vbeta and 13 Jbeta primers. TCRdb keeps only in-frame clones here, not all; method: immunoSEQ multiplex PCR. Among just under 250,000 clones, around 76% were seen once, and the ten largest hold 5.4%. Sequencing used PBMCs. These receptors were collected from a woman between 40 and 55 years old in good health and CMV-seropositive.

This clone has just one count. This chain links TRBV28 with TRBJ2-1; 9 nucleotides match TRBD2. There are 16 residues in the CDR3. Looked up from germline, CDR1 is MDHEN and CDR2 is SYDVKM. Trimming removed 4 bases from V and 4 bases from J; junction bases left unmatched: 8. The CDR3 loop reads CASSSSGGRIYNEQFF. The CDR3 region has the DNA TGTGCCAGCAGTTCCAGCGGGGGGCGTATATACAATGAGCAGTTCTTC. The full variable domain, its missing parts supplied by reference TRBV28 and TRBJ2-1, is DVKVTQSSRYLVKRTGEKVFLECVQDMDHENMFWYRQDPGLGLRLIYFSYDVKMKEKGDIPEGYSVSREKKERFSLILESASTNQTSMYLCASSSSGGRIYNEQFFGPGTRLTVL.

The rearrangement joins TRBV6-5 to TRBJ1-2, with 8 bases matching TRBD1. Unmatched junction bases numbered 10, after V lost 6 bases and J lost 4 bases. The germline V gene has CDR1 MNHEY and CDR2 SVGAGI. This CDR3 is built from 15 residues. CDR3 residues: CASSPRTGLSYGYTF. The CDR3 DNA sequence: TGTGCCAGCAGCCCCCGGACAGGGCTAAGCTATGGCTACACCTTC.

The rearrangement links TRBV18 to TRBJ1-4; D not certain. Trimming stripped 8 bases from V and 5 bases from J, with 12 bases between. The CDR3 spans 13 residues. From germline, CDR1 is KGHSH and CDR2 LQKENI. Written as DNA, the CDR3 is TGTGCCAGCATGGCTCGACTGAATGAAAAACTGTTTTTT. Translation gives CASMARLNEKLFF.

The chain joins TRBV2 to TRBJ2-5; D may be TRBD2 (5 bases). V lost 0 bases to trimming and J lost 7 bases, with 12 bases between them. The CDR3 covers 14 residues. The germline gives CDR1 SNHLY, CDR2 FYNNEI. CDR3 DNA: TGTGCCAGCAGTGAAGCGGACTCCCGGGGGACCCAGTACTTC. Protein sequence: CASSEADSRGTQYF.

This rearrangement joins TRBV19 to TRBJ2-1; the match to TRBD2 covers 9 bases. CDR3 length: 15 amino acids. Trimming at V came to 7 bases and at J to 8 bases, leaving 12 bases not matched to a gene. CDR1 is LNHDA and CDR2 is SQIVND in the germline V gene (reference sequence). The CDR3 region has the DNA TGTGCCAGTATCAGAGGGATTAGCGGGAGAGATGAGCAGTTCTTC. Amino acid sequence: CASIRGISGRDEQFF.

The rearrangement uses TRBV12-5 and TRBJ2-3, with a weak D call TRBD1 (7 bases). Germline V gene sequence: CDR1 LGHNT, CDR2 FRNRAP. V was clipped by 6 bases and J by 3 bases, with 16 bases between them. This CDR3 has 15 residues. Here the CDR3 reads CASGSGQRVTDTQYF. The CDR3 nucleotides are TGTGCTAGTGGATCGGGACAGCGGGTTACAGATACGCAGTATTTT.

J is TRBJ1-2 and V is TRBV25-1; D might be TRBD1 (5 bases). CDR1 and CDR2 (germline): MGHDK, SYGVNS. Trimming took 7 bases from V and 1 from J, leaving 13 bases between them. This CDR3 region has 14 residues. In nucleotides, the CDR3 is TGTGCCAGCAAGCCCTCGGGGGATAACTATGGCTACACCTTC. Translating gives CASKPSGDNYGYTF.

The chain links TRBV19 to TRBJ1-1; 7 nucleotides align to TRBD1. This CDR3 comprises 14 residues. J was trimmed by 2 bases and V by 8 bases; bases with no gene match: 8. From germline, CDR1 is LNHDA and CDR2 SQIVND (reference sequence). This chain's CDR3 is CASRGDRVNTEAFF. As DNA, the CDR3 is TGTGCCAGTCGTGGAGACAGGGTAAACACTGAAGCTTTCTTT.

The chain recombines TRBV19 with TRBJ1-4; D gene unclear. The CDR3 sequence is 14 residues long. Trimming removed 2 bases at V and 3 bases at J, with 7 bases between. Per germline, CDR1 LNHDA and CDR2 SQIVND (reference sequence). The CDR3 loop is CASSITGANEKLFF. The CDR3 DNA reads as TGTGCCAGTAGTATAACCGGGGCTAATGAAAAACTGTTTTTT.

This clone has a handful of counts. The chain carries TRBV30 and TRBJ1-6, with a possible D match to TRBD1 (5 bases). The V end was cut by 1 base, the J end by 6 bases, with 13 bases between. Germline CDR1 reads GTSNPN; CDR2 reads SVGIG (reference sequence). The CDR3 consists of 15 residues. Here the CDR3 reads CAWSESYGANSPLHF. CDR3 DNA sequence: TGTGCCTGGAGTGAGAGTTATGGGGCTAATTCACCCCTCCACTTT.

The gene calls are TRBV6-1 and TRBJ2-3; D is perhaps TRBD2 (6 bases). In germline, CDR1 is MNHNS, CDR2 SASEGT. The V end lost 3 bases, the J end lost 0 bases, and 13 bases lay between the germline ends. The CDR3 contains 16 residues. The CDR3 spells CASSEEGRSSTDTQYF. CDR3 sequence (DNA): TGTGCCAGCAGTGAGGAGGGAAGATCTAGCACAGATACGCAGTATTTT.

The rearrangement links TRBV9 to TRBJ1-3; D is uncertain. From germline, CDR1 is SGDLS and CDR2 YYNGEE. The CDR3 length is 16 residues. V lost 0 bases and J lost 0, with 10 bases in between. CDR3 in amino acids: CASSVEAGVSGNTIYF. CDR3 nucleotides: TGTGCCAGCAGCGTAGAAGCGGGAGTCTCTGGAAACACCATATATTTT.

This chain uses TRBV19 with TRBJ1-2; D is possibly TRBD1 (6 bases). V dropped 6 bases and J dropped 4 bases, with 18 bases sitting between them. Germline V gene lookup returns CDR1 LNHDA and CDR2 SQIVND (reference sequence). This CDR3 comprises 15 residues. Written as DNA, the CDR3 is TGTGCCAGTAGCCCTCCGGGGACACTTGGCTATGGCTACACCTTC. Its protein product is CASSPPGTLGYGYTF.

The V gene is TRBV7-3, the J gene TRBJ2-3, with a weak D call TRBD1 (5 bases). CDR3 length: 15 amino acids. Trimming cost V 3 bases and J 0 bases, with 10 bases left between them. The V gene's germline CDR1 is SGHTA and CDR2 FQGTGA. This CDR3 is CASSFAGRSTDTQYF. CDR3 DNA sequence: TGTGCCAGCAGCTTTGCAGGGCGGAGCACAGATACGCAGTATTTT. The full variable domain, its missing parts supplied by reference TRBV7-3 and TRBJ2-3, is GAGVSQTPSNKVTEKGKYVELRCDPISGHTALYWYRQSLGQGPEFLIYFQGTGAADDSGLPNDRFFAVRPEGSVSTLKIQRTERGDSAVYLCASSFAGRSTDTQYFGPGTRLTVL.

This chain uses TRBV27 with TRBJ1-3; 7 nucleotides line up with TRBD1. The V segment lost 0 bases and the J segment 7 bases; nucleotides outside the gene matches: 6. The length of the CDR3 is 15 residues. Germline CDR1 and CDR2: MNHEY and SMNVEV (reference sequence). CDR3 in amino acids: CASSLSRQGSNTIYF. The CDR3 DNA sequence: TGTGCCAGCAGTTTATCGCGACAGGGTTCGAACACCATATATTTT.

The V and J genes are TRBV15 and TRBJ2-7, with 8 bases fitting TRBD2. Germline lookup yields CDR1 LNHNV and CDR2 YYDKDF (reference sequence). Losses at the gene ends were 5 bases for V and 2 bases for J; bases not matched to a gene: 5. The CDR3 runs 14 residues. The CDR3 protein is CATSRSGETYEQYF. Written as DNA, the CDR3 is TGTGCCACCAGCCGTAGCGGGGAGACCTACGAGCAGTACTTC.

The genes are TRBV6-5 and TRBJ1-4; a weak D match, TRBD1 (6 bases). The V end lost 6 bases, the J end lost 8 bases, and 16 bases lay between the germline ends. CDR1 MNHEY and CDR2 SVGAGI come from the germline V gene. This CDR3 comprises 14 residues. The CDR3 nucleotides read TGTGCCAGCAGCCTTGACAGGTTAGGAGAAAAACTGTTTTTT. Encoded protein: CASSLDRLGEKLFF.

In this sample, this clone turned up a few times. The chain has TRBV9 and TRBJ2-1, with a tentative D call TRBD1 (5 bases). The ends were cut back, 0 bases at V and 0 bases at J, with 10 bases in the middle. The CDR3 loop spans 16 amino acids. Per germline, CDR1 SGDLS and CDR2 YYNGEE. This CDR3 reads CASSVVDTSSYNEQFF. Here the CDR3 DNA reads TGTGCCAGCAGCGTAGTGGACACGAGCTCCTACAATGAGCAGTTCTTC.

V usage is TRBV13 and J usage is TRBJ1-1; no clear D gene. Germline values: CDR1 PRHDT, CDR2 FYEKMQ (reference sequence). The CDR3 has 11 residues. The germline V and J ends were trimmed by 5 bases and 5 bases, with 6 bases remaining between them. The CDR3 nucleotides are TGTGCCAGCAGCGCTCTAACTGAAGCTTTCTTT. Residues: CASSALTEAFF.